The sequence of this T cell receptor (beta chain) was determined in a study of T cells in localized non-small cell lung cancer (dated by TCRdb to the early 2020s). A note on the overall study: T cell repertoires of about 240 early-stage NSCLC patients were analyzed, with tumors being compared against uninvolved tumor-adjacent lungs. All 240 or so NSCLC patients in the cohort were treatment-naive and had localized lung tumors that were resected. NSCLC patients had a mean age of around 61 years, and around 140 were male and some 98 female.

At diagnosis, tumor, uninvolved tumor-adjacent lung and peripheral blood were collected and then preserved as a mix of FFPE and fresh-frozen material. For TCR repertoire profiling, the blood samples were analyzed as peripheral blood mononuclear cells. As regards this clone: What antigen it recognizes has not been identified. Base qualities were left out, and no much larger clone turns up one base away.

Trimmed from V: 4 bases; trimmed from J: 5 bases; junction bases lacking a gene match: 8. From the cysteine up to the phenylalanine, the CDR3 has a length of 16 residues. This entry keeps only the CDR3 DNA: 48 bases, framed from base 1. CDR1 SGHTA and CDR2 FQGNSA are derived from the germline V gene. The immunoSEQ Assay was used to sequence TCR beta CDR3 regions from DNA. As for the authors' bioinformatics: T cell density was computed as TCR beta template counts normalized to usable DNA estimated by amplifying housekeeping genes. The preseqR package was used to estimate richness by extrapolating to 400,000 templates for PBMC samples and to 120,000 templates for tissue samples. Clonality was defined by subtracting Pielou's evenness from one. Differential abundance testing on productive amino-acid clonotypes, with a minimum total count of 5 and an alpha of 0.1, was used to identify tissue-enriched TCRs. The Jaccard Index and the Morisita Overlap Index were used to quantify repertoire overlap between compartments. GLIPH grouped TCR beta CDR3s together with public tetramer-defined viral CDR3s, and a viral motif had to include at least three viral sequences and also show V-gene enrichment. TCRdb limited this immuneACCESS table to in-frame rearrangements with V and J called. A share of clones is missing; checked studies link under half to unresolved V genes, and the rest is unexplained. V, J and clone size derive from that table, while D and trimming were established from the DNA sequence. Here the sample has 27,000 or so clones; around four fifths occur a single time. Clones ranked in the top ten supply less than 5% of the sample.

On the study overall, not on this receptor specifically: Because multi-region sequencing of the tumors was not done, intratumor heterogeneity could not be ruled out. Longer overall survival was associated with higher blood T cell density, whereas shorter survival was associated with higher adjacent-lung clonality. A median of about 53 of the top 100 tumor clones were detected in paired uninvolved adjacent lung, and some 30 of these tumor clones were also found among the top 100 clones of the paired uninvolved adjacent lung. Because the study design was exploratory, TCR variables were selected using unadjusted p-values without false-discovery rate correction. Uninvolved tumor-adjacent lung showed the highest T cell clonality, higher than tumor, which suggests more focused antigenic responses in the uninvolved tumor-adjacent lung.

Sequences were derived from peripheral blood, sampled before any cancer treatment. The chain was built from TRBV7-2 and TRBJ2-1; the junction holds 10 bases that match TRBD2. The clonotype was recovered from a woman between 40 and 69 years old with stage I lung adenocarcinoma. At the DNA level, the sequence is TGTGCCAGCAGCTCCCCGCTAGCGGGAGTAAACAATGAGCAGTTCTTC. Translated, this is CASSSPLAGVNNEQFF.